A single sample is the source of the 20 T cell receptor beta chains below, sequenced in a study of response to subunit inactivated influenza vaccine. Using its own MiXCR run on the RT-PCR reads, TCRdb lists one record per CDR3 protein. The sample lists hundreds of thousands of distinct CDR3 sequences; approximately 7.1% were seen once. Specimen: PBMCs from blood, collected less than 25 months after vaccination. The receptors were gathered from a man aged 50 to 69 who received an inactivated influenza vaccine.

There are many counts of this clonotype. This chain uses TRBV10-3 with TRBJ2-5; D is unclear. The CDR3 covers 14 residues. Germline assignment: CDR1 ENHRY and CDR2 SYGVKD. The V end was cut by 7 bases, the J end by 1 base, with 13 bases between. CDR3 bases: TGTGCCATCAAAAATAATGGTCCCCAAGAGACCCAGTACTTC. It specifies CAIKNNGPQETQYF.

This clonotype was seen a single time. A much larger clone lies one base from this, so it may be a read error. The V gene is TRBV4-3, the J gene TRBJ2-1; no clear D gene. From germline, CDR1 is LGHNA and CDR2 YSLEER. This CDR3 has 15 amino acids. CDR3 sequence reads: CASSQDGSSYNVQFF. CDR3 in DNA: TGCGCCAGCAGCCAGGACGGTAGCTCCTACAATGTGCAGTTCTTC.

V is TRBV12-3 or TRBV12-4 and J is TRBJ2-3; either TRBD1 or TRBD2 may supply D (5 bases each). V was trimmed by 5 bases and J by 2 bases, leaving 17 bases between them. The CDR3 length is 16 residues. DNA for the CDR3: TGTGCCAGCAGTCCCCGGGACCACAAGAACACAGATACGCAGTATTTT. Protein sequence: CASSPRDHKNTDTQYF.

This clonotype was counted ten times or more. V gene TRBV12-3 or TRBV12-4 combines with J gene TRBJ2-1, with 13 bases aligning to TRBD2. The J segment lost 6 bases and the V segment lost 4 bases, leaving 3 bases of the junction unmatched. The CDR3 length is 15 residues. This CDR3 reads CASSWTSGRVNEQFF. The CDR3 bases are TGTGCCAGCAGTTGGACTAGCGGGAGAGTCAATGAGCAGTTCTTC.

Note on this clonotype: A much larger clone is a single base away; this may be a read error. The chain's CDR3 is CSVDYTSGESQYF. As DNA, the CDR3 is TGCAGCGTTGATTATACTAGTGGGGAGTCCCAGTACTTC. V and J are TRBV29-1 and TRBJ2-5; D may be TRBD2 (5 bases). The CDR3 contains 13 residues. The V end was cut by 3 bases, the J end by 9 bases, with 17 bases between. Germline CDR1 reads SQVTM; CDR2 reads ANQGSEA.

This clonotype was found many times. The chain joins TRBV5-1 to TRBJ1-1; D is possibly TRBD1 (5 bases). Trimming left V 6 bases short and J 0 bases short, with 15 bases between. Germline V gene sequence: CDR1 SGHRS, CDR2 YFSETQ. The CDR3 runs to 15 residues. The CDR3: CASKTGPAMNTEAFF. The CDR3 DNA sequence: TGCGCCAGCAAAACAGGCCCGGCTATGAACACTGAAGCTTTCTTT.

This clonotype was counted ten times or more. The chain carries TRBV27 and TRBJ2-7; TRBD1 aligns across 8 bases. The germline gives CDR1 MNHEY, CDR2 SMNVEV (reference sequence). This CDR3 region has 15 residues. V lost 3 bases, J lost 1 base, and 5 bases stayed unmatched. The CDR3 nucleotides are TGTGCCAGCAGTTTCAGGACAGGGAGGTCCTACGAGCAGTACTTC. It encodes CASSFRTGRSYEQYF.

This clonotype has a count of ten or more. The V gene is TRBV20-1, the J gene TRBJ2-7; D is ambiguous. The CDR3 is 15 amino acids. V lost 0 bases, J lost 3 bases, and 15 bases lay in between. Germline-derived CDR1 and CDR2 are DFQATT and SNEGSKA (reference sequence). The CDR3 DNA reads TGCAGTGCTAGAGATTGGACGAGCGTTGACTACGAGCAGTACTTC. The encoded protein is CSARDWTSVDYEQYF.

A few counts support this clonotype. The rearrangement links TRBV12-3 or TRBV12-4 to TRBJ2-5; TRBD1 matches at 8 bases. The CDR3 totals 13 residues. The V and J ends lost 5 bases and 4 bases, in that order; junction bases with no gene match: 3. Here the CDR3 DNA reads TGTGCCAGCAGTCGACAGGGGCGAGAGACCCAGTACTTC. Residues: CASSRQGRETQYF.

This clonotype occurred a few times. The V gene is TRBV5-5, the J gene TRBJ1-1; D not resolved. This CDR3 has 15 residues. The germline gives CDR1 SGHKS, CDR2 YYEKEE (reference sequence). V was pared by 0 bases and J by 4 bases, with 13 bases between. The DNA for the CDR3 is TGTGCCAGCAGCTTGGTTGTTCAGAGGCCCACTGAAGCTTTCTTT. Translation gives CASSLVVQRPTEAFF.

This clonotype has just a few counts. This chain links TRBV9 with TRBJ2-1, with TRBD1 as a possible D gene (6 bases). Trimming took off 3 bases at V and 3 bases at J, with 10 bases between the two ends. Germline V gene sequence: CDR1 SGDLS, CDR2 YYNGEE. The CDR3 sequence is 14 residues long. The CDR3 bases are TGTGCCAGCAGCGGGGCAGGGGACTACAATGAGCAGTTCTTC. Amino acid sequence: CASSGAGDYNEQFF. Full variable domain (missing parts from reference TRBV9 and TRBJ2-1): DSGVTQTPKHLITATGQRVTLRCSPRSGDLSVYWYQQSLDQGLQFLIQYYNGEERAKGNILERFSAQQFPDLHSELNLSSLELGDSALYFCASSGAGDYNEQFFGPGTRLTVL.

This clonotype was counted only a few times. V usage is TRBV24-1 and J usage is TRBJ1-4, with 8 bases matching TRBD1. After removal of 3 bases from V and 3 bases from J, the junction contained 5 bases not matched to a gene. The V gene's germline CDR1 is KGHDR and CDR2 SFDVKD. The CDR3 consists of 16 residues. The CDR3 nucleotides read TGTGCCACCAGTGATAATTCAGGGGGCCCTAATGAAAAACTGTTTTTT. This translates into CATSDNSGGPNEKLFF.

This clonotype was seen only a few times. This chain uses TRBV9 with TRBJ2-7, with 7 bases matching TRBD1. With 0 bases clipped from V and 0 bases from J, the junction kept 3 bases outside the gene matches. This CDR3 region has 15 residues. The germline V gene has CDR1 SGDLS and CDR2 YYNGEE. CDR3 protein: CASSVAGDSSYEQYF. The CDR3 DNA sequence: TGTGCCAGCAGCGTAGCAGGGGACAGCTCCTACGAGCAGTACTTC.

This clonotype occurred a few times. The chain couples TRBV7-9 to TRBJ1-1, with a weak D call TRBD1 (6 bases). CDR1 is SEHNR and CDR2 is FQNEAQ in the germline V gene (reference sequence). There are 17 residues in the CDR3. The V and J ends lost 5 bases and 4 bases respectively, with 23 bases between them. The CDR3 bases are TGTGCCAGCAGCCCCTACGTGGGACAAACGGGCGGCACTGAAGCTTTCTTT. This encodes CASSPYVGQTGGTEAFF.

This clonotype has a count of ten or more. V usage is TRBV12-3 or TRBV12-4 and J usage is TRBJ1-2; 8 bases match TRBD1. The CDR3 loop spans 15 amino acids. The V and J ends lost 7 bases and 8 bases, in that order; junction bases with no gene match: 15. In DNA, the CDR3 is TGTGCCAGCACCCATCCCATACAGGGGGTTAAGGGCTACACCTTC. Translating it yields CASTHPIQGVKGYTF.

This clonotype was counted only a few times. This chain uses TRBV7-2 with TRBJ2-3, with 12 bases fitting TRBD1. In germline, CDR1 is SGHTA, CDR2 FQGNSA. With 7 bases clipped from V and 6 bases from J, the junction kept 8 bases outside the gene matches. This CDR3 comprises 15 residues. CDR3 amino acids: CASIQGTGGWDTQYF. The DNA of the CDR3 is TGTGCCAGCATCCAAGGGACAGGGGGCTGGGATACGCAGTATTTT.

V is TRBV5-6 and J is TRBJ1-5; D perhaps matches TRBD1 (5 bases). The CDR3 consists of 13 residues. Per the germline V gene, CDR1 is SGHDT and CDR2 is YYEEEE. The V gene lost 4 bases and the J gene lost 11 bases, with 16 bases spanning the gap. The CDR3 DNA is TGTGCCAGCAGCCTGGGCACAGGCGGTACCCAGCATTTT. This sequence encodes CASSLGTGGTQHF.

The chain recombines TRBV10-2 with TRBJ2-7; TRBD2 aligns across 7 bases. Germline lookup yields CDR1 WSHSY and CDR2 SAAADI. Unmatched junction bases numbered 9, after V lost 3 bases and J lost 7 bases. The CDR3 loop spans 14 amino acids. The chain's CDR3 is CASSDLGLADEQYF. Written as DNA, the CDR3 is TGCGCCAGCAGTGATCTGGGGCTAGCGGATGAGCAGTACTTC.

V is TRBV4-3 and J is TRBJ1-5; D gene uncertain. This CDR3 region has 13 residues. Trimming cost V 4 bases and J 6 bases, with 10 bases left between them. Germline lookup yields CDR1 LGHNA and CDR2 YSLEER. The DNA of the CDR3 is TGCGCCAGCAGCCCGCGACTAGGTCAGCCCCAGCATTTT. Its protein product is CASSPRLGQPQHF.

The chain employs TRBV3-1 and TRBJ1-2, with D maybe TRBD1 (5 bases). V lost 0 bases to trimming and J lost 6 bases, with 14 bases between them. The germline V gene encodes CDR1 LGHDT and CDR2 YNNKEL (reference sequence). The CDR3 sequence is 15 residues long. CDR3 nucleotides: TGTGCCAGCAGCCAAGACAGGGATTGGGGCCATGGCTACACCTTC. This codes for CASSQDRDWGHGYTF.